The entry below describes one TCR beta chain. What it binds is unknown. Germline CDR1 MGHRA, CDR2 YSYEKL. The CDR3 is 15 amino acids. V trimming: 0 bases; J trimming: 4 bases; junction bases outside the gene matches: 5. The data stem from a study of shared clonotypes between healthy human individuals. On the study more broadly: Two female and a few male donors aged 18 to 49 were enrolled. CD4 naive cells filled three plates per donor, CD4 memory three, CD8 naive two and CD8 memory one. Findings of the study overall: Sharing across four donors was highest in naive CD4 (roughly 5%) and lowest in memory CD8 (0.4%).

Here immunoSEQ multiplex PCR was the method, and the copy in TCRdb shows in-frame clones only, minus some. This sample carries roughly 2.2 million clones, 85% to 95% of them seen once, and the ten largest clones take about 0.36%. In the CD4+ fraction, cells were divided into CD45RA+ naive and CD45RA-negative memory subsets. The chain employs TRBV4-1 and TRBJ1-2; TRBD1 matches at 7 bases. The material sequenced was naive CD4+ T cells from PBMCs. Subset meaning: CD45RA+ positively selected. The clonotype originates from a man between 18 and 35 years old in good health. Some clones in this sample may be carry-over from other donors' samples. The CDR3 protein is CASSQDPTGTYGYTF. DNA of the CDR3: TGCGCCAGCAGCCAAGACCCGACAGGGACCTATGGCTACACCTTC.